A single TCR beta chain is shown here with its context. The data are from a study of T cells expressing NK-cell markers. Germline V gives CDR1 LGHDT, CDR2 YNNKEL (reference sequence). The CDR3 is 14 amino acids. TCRdb re-called the 5' RACE reads and gives one entry per CDR3 protein, without DNA. The sample table sets out about 150,000 distinct CDR3 sequences. The sample taken for sequencing was blood T cells: a sorted CD56 or NKG2C T cell subset, CD4+ or CD8+ T cells, or bulk PBMC T cells (not recorded which). V usage is TRBV3-1 and J usage is TRBJ2-1; TCRdb picks TRBD1, but there is no DNA to check that call. The TCR sequence derives from a woman in her forties or fifties in good health. The CDR3 spells CASSQGPGSNEQFF.